This T cell receptor beta chain came from a study of molecular identifiers for immune sequencing clone quantification. Study-wide findings and caveats: In naive cells, under 1% of molecules belonged to clones above 20 RNA copies, against over 98% in effector cells.

Note on this clonotype: No antigen is known for it.

TCRdb processed the PCR reads anew with MiXCR; each CDR3 protein has one entry. The table lists under 650,000 distinct CDR3 sequences, just under 20% of them singletons. V was clipped by 3 bases and J by 2 bases, with 8 bases between them. The V gene's germline CDR1 is LNHDA and CDR2 SQIVND (reference sequence). The CDR3 loop spans 15 amino acids. The sequence came from a human donor in good health. Some libraries in this study had Jurkat cell RNA spiked in. The J gene is TRBJ2-6, the V gene TRBV19, with D unclear. Specimen: naive CD8+ T cells from blood, with Jurkat cell RNA spiked in. As for subset: FACS-sorted CD8+CD4-CCR7+CD45RA+ naive T cells. The CDR3 coding sequence is TGTGCCAGTAGTATCATGGCTACTGGGGCCAACGTCCTGACTTTC. The encoded protein is CASSIMATGANVLTF.